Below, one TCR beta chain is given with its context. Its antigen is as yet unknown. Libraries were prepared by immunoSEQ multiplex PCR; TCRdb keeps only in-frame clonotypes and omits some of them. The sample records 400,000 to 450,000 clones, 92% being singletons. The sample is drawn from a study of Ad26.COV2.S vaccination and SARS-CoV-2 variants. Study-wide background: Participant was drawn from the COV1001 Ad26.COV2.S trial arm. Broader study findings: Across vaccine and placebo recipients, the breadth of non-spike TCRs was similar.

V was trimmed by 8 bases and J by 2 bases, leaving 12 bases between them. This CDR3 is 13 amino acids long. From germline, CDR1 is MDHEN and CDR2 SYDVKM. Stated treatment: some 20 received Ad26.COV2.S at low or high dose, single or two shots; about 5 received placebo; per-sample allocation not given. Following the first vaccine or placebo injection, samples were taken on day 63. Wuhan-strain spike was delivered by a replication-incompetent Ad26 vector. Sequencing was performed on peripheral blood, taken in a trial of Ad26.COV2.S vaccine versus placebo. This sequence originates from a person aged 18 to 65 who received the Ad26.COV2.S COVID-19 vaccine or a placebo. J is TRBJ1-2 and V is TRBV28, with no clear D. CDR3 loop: CASLYGQNYGYTF. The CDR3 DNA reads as TGTGCCAGCCTGTATGGGCAAAACTATGGCTACACCTTC.